A single count supports the clone carrying this TCR beta chain. This record belongs to a study of shared T cell receptors in the human thymus. The CDR3 sequence is 18 residues long. The V end lost 1 base, the J end lost 1 base, and 17 bases lay between the germline ends. Germline CDR1 and CDR2: MNHNS and SASEGT. This table comes from immunoSEQ multiplex PCR, and its TCRdb copy is limited to in-frame clones, with some not included. The table lists about 400,000 clones, around 95% of them singletons. The V and J genes are TRBV6-1 and TRBJ1-3, with a possible D match to TRBD1 (6 bases). This receptor was taken from a human donor. Material: thymocytes. CDR3 residues: CASSEVLRDKPSGNTIYF. CDR3 DNA: TGTGCCAGCAGTGAAGTCCTCCGGGACAAGCCTTCTGGAAACACCATATATTTT.